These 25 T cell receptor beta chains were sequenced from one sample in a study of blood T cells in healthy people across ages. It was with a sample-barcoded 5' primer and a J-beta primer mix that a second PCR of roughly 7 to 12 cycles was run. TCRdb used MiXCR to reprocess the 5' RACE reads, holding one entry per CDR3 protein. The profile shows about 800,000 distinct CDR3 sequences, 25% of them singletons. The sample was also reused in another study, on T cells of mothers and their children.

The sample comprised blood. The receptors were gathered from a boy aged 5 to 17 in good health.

This CDR3 reads CASSFLSGGHYEQYF. DNA of the CDR3: TGCGCCAGCAGCTTTTTGAGCGGGGGACACTACGAGCAGTACTTC. The chain couples TRBV5-1 to TRBJ2-7; TRBD2 matches at 8 bases. V lost 2 bases and J lost 3; bases outside the gene matches: 7. Germline V CDR1 and CDR2: SGHRS, YFSETQ. The CDR3 is 15 residues long.

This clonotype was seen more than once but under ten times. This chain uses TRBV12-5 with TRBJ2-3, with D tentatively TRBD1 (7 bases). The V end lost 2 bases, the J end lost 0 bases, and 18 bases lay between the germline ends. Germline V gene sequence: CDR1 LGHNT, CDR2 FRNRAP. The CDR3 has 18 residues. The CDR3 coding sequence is TGTGCTAGTGGTTTGCCGGACAGGAGGGATTCTAGCACAGATACGCAGTATTTT. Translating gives CASGLPDRRDSSTDTQYF.

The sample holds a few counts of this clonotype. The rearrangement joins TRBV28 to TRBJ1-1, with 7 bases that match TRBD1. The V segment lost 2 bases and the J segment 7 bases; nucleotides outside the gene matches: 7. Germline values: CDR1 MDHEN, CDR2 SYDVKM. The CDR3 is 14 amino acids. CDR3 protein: CASSLEGADFEAFF. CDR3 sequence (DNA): TGTGCCAGCAGTTTAGAGGGGGCGGATTTTGAAGCTTTCTTT.

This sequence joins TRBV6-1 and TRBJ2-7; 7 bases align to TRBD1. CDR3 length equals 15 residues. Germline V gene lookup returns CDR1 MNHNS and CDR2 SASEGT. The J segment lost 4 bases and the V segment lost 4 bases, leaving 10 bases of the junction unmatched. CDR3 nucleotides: TGTGCCAGCAGTGCGAGGGGGACAGCGGAATACGAGCAGTACTTC. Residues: CASSARGTAEYEQYF.

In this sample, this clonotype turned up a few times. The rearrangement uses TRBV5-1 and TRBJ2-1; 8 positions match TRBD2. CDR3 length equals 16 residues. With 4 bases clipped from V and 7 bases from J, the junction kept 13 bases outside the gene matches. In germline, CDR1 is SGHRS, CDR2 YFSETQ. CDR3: CASSEPAGVRLNEQFF. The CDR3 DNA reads TGCGCCAGCAGCGAACCAGCGGGAGTCAGACTAAATGAGCAGTTCTTC.

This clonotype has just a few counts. The CDR3 DNA reads TGTGCCAGCAGTTACGGGCAGGGCCCAACCTACGAGCAGTACTTC. Translated: CASSYGQGPTYEQYF. The rearrangement links TRBV6-5 to TRBJ2-7; possible D gene TRBD1, 5 bases. The germline gives CDR1 MNHEY, CDR2 SVGAGI. The V and J ends lost 2 bases and 2 bases respectively, with 13 bases between them. The CDR3 is 15 residues long.

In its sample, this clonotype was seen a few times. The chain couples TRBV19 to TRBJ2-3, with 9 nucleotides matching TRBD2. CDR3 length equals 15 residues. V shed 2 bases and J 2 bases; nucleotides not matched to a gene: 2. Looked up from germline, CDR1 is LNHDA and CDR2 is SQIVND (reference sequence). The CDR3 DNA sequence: TGTGCCAGTAGTATACTAGCGGGGCACACAGATACGCAGTATTTT. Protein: CASSILAGHTDTQYF. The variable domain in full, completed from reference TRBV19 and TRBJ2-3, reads DGGITQSPKYLFRKEGQNVTLSCEQNLNHDAMYWYRQDPGQGLRLIYYSQIVNDFQKGDIAEGYSVSREKKESFPLTVTSAQKNPTAFYLCASSILAGHTDTQYFGPGTRLTVL.

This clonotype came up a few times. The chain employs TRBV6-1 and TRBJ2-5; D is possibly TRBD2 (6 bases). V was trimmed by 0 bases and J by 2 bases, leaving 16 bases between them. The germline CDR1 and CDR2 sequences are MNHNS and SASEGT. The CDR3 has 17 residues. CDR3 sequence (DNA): TGTGCCAGCAGTGAAGCGGGGGTAGCGGCAATTCAAGAGACCCAGTACTTC. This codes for CASSEAGVAAIQETQYF.

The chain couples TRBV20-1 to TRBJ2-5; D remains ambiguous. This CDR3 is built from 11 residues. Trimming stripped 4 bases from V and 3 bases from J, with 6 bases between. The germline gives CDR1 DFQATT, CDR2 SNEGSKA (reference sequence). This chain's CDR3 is CSANLEETQYF. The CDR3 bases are TGCAGTGCTAACTTAGAAGAGACCCAGTACTTC.

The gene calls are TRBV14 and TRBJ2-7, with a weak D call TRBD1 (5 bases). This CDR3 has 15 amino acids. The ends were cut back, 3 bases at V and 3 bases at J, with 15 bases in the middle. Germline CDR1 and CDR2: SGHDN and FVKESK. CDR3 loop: CASSQDAGSGYEQYF. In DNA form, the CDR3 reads TGTGCCAGCAGCCAGGACGCAGGGTCGGGCTACGAGCAGTACTTC. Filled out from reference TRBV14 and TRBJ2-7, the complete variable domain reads EAGVTQFPSHSVIEKGQTVTLRCDPISGHDNLYWYRRVMGKEIKFLLHFVKESKQDESGMPNNRFLAERTGGTYSTLKVQPAELEDSGVYFCASSQDAGSGYEQYFGPGTRLTVT.

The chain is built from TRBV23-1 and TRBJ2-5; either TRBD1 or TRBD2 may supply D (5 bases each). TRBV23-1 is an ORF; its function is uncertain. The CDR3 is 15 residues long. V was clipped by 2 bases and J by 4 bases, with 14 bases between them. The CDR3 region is CASSQTGTERETQYF. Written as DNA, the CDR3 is TGCGCCAGCAGTCAAACCGGGACCGAGCGAGAGACCCAGTACTTC.

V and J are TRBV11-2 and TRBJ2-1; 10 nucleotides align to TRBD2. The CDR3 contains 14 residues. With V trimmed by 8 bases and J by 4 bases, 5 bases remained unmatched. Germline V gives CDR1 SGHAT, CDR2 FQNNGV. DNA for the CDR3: TGTGCCAGCGGCGGGACTAGCGTATACAATGAGCAGTTCTTC. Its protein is CASGGTSVYNEQFF.

The CDR3 region is CASSTGHVGASSYNEQFF. The CDR3 coding sequence is TGTGCCAGCAGTACGGGCCACGTCGGGGCCAGCTCCTACAATGAGCAGTTCTTC. The rearrangement joins TRBV12-3 or TRBV12-4 to TRBJ2-1; D is tentatively TRBD1 or TRBD2 (5 bases each). This CDR3 has 18 residues. Trimming removed 5 bases from V and 0 bases from J, with 20 bases in between.

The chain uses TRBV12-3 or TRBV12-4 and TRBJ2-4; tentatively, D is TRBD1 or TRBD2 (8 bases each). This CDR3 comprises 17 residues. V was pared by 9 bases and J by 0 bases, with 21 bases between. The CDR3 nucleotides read TGTGCCAGTGACAGGGGTTCACTAGCGGTAGCCAAAAACATTCAGTACTTC. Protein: CASDRGSLAVAKNIQYF.

In DNA, the CDR3 is TGTGCCAGCAGCATCCCCACAGGGGGCCGGGAGACCCAGTACTTC. This encodes CASSIPTGGRETQYF. This sequence joins TRBV5-6 and TRBJ2-5; 9 bases align to TRBD1. The germline CDR1 and CDR2 sequences are SGHDT and YYEEEE. V shed 4 bases, J shed 5 bases, and the junction held 9 bases outside the gene matches. The CDR3 sequence is 15 residues long.

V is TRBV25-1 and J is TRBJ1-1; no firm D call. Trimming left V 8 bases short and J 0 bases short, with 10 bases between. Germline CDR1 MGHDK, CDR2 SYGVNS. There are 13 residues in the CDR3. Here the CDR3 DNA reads TGTGCCAGCCAGAAGTGGATGAACACTGAAGCTTTCTTT. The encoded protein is CASQKWMNTEAFF.

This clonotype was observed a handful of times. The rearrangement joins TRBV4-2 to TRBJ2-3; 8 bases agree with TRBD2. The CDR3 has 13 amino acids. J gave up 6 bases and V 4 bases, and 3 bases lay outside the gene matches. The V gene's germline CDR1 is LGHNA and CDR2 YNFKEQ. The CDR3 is CASSRRLADTQYF. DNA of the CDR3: TGTGCCAGCAGCCGGCGACTAGCGGATACGCAGTATTTT.

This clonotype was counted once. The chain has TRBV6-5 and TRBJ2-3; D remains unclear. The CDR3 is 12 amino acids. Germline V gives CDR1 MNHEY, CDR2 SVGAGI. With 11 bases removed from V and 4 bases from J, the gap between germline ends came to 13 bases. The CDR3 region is CASASTADTQYF. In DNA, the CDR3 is TGTGCCTCAGCATCCACGGCAGATACGCAGTATTTT.

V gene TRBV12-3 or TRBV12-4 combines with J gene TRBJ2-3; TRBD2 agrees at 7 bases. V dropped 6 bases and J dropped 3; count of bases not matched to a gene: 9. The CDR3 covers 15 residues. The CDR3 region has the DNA TGTGCCAGCAGCGGCCTAAGGCGGGGGACAGATACGCAGTATTTT. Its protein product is CASSGLRRGTDTQYF.

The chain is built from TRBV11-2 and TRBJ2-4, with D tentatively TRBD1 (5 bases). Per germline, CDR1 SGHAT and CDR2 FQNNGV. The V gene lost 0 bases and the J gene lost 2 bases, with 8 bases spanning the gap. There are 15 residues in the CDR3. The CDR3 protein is CASSLDPGTKNIQYF. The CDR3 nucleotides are TGTGCCAGCAGCTTAGATCCAGGGACCAAAAACATTCAGTACTTC.

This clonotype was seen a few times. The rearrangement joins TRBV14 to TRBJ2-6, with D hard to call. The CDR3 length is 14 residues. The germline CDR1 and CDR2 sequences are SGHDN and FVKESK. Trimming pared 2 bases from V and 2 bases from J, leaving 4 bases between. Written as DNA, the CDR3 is TGTGCCAGCAGCCAATTCGCTGGGGCCAACGTCCTGACTTTC. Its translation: CASSQFAGANVLTF.

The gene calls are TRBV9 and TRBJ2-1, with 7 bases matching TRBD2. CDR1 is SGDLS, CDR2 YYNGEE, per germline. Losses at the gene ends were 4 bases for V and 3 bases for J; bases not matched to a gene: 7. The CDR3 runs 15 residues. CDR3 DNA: TGTGCCAGCAGCATTACTAGCGAGATCTACAATGAGCAGTTCTTC. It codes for CASSITSEIYNEQFF.

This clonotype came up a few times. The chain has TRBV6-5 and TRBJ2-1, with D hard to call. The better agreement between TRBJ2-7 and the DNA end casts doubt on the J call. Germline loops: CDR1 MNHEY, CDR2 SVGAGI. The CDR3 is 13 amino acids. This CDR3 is CASGGDNPYEQYF. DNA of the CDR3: TGTGCCAGCGGTGGAGACAACCCTTACGAGCAGTACTTC.

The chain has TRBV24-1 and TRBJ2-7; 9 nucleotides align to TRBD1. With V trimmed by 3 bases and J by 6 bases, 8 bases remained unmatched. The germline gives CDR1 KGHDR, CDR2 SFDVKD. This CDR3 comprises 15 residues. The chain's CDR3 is CATSDPRTGVIEQYF. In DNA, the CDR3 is TGTGCCACCAGTGATCCGCGGACAGGGGTTATCGAGCAGTACTTC.

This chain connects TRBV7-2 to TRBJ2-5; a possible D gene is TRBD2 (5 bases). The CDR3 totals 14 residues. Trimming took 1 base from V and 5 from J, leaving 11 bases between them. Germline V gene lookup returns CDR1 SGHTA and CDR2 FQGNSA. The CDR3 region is CASSLVRGTETQYF. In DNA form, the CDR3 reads TGTGCCAGCAGCTTAGTTCGGGGTACGGAGACCCAGTACTTC.